This T cell receptor (beta chain) was obtained from a study of T cells in Graves' hyperthyroidism and ophthalmopathy (dated by TCRdb to the late 2010s). Background for the entire study: Peripheral blood was collected at initial diagnosis, before any treatment. To identify TCR V-J signatures that set the groups apart, the researchers used a discovery cohort of 95 to 100 patients, made up of around 40 with Graves' ophthalmopathy and 57 with stable Graves' hyperthyroidism. Whether ophthalmopathy could be predicted prospectively was tested in an independent validation cohort made up of approximately 19 hyperthyroidism patients plus 17 patients who later progressed to ophthalmopathy. For training and testing, the 100 or so patients in the discovery cohort were randomly divided in a 7:3 ratio. Thyroid tissue and blood T-cell repertoires from several Graves' hyperthyroidism patients were also compared in the study. Once sampling was done, hyperthyroidism patients were given methimazole at a starting dose of 30 mg daily, whereas ophthalmopathy patients were given high-dose intravenous methylprednisolone. According to the paper, TCR Vbeta CDR3 sequencing was carried out on more than 120 peripheral blood samples, which came from under 50 ophthalmopathy, 75 or so hyperthyroidism and roughly 17 progressor patients.

What the research found in general, with its limitations: Most expanded thyroid clonotypes (frequency above 0.001) were also detected in blood, suggesting blood repertoires may reflect thyroid immune responses. In validation, the model predicted progression to ophthalmopathy with approximately 71% sensitivity and 72% to 85% specificity, a median of around 6.6 months before onset. A 13 V-J signature model separated ophthalmopathy from stable hyperthyroidism, with around 90% sensitivity and around 84% specificity in cross-validation and 80%/75% in testing. No statistical method was used to set the sample size in advance, and investigators knew the group allocation.

Hyperthyroidism patients were newly diagnosed, with disease duration under 2 months, and aged 18 to 65 years. The study excluded patients with uncontrolled infections, other autoimmune diseases, pregnancy or lactation. Diagnoses were based on clinical symptoms, serum thyroxine and TRAb, thyroid ultrasound and orbital computed tomography. Blood from progressor patients was collected at the time of first diagnosis with hyperthyroidism, before any ophthalmopathy symptoms had appeared. Ficoll-Paque density gradient centrifugation was used to isolate PBMCs from around 10 ml of fresh peripheral blood. Progressor patients were initially diagnosed with Graves' hyperthyroidism and developed ophthalmopathy during follow-up. Trizol reagent was used to extract total RNA, and RNA quality was then checked on an Agilent 2100 Bioanalyzer. Only one count was recorded for this clonotype. Its antigen remains undetermined. No base qualities exist here, and no much larger clone lies one base off it. One read provides weak support.

The TCR beta CDR3 regions were amplified from the RNA transcripts. For the first round of RT-PCR on the TCR CDR3, the HTBI primer set was used together with the Qiagen OneStep RT-PCR kit. A second multiplex PCR round built the libraries, followed by size selection and purification. Sequencing of the libraries was done on an Illumina HiSeq2000 using paired-end 100 bp reads. The authors' pipeline ran thus. SOAPnuke was used to process the raw data, removing reads that contained adapters or uncalled bases, had a mean Phred below 15, or lacked an exact match to the constant primer or identifier. High-quality paired reads were merged using COPE v1.2.5, and each unique nucleotide sequence was defined as a clonotype. Clonotypes were aligned to IMGT TRBV, TRBD and TRBJ reference segments using MiTCR v1.1. The analysis included only V-J combinations with a frequency above 0.0001, which together covered roughly 99% of the repertoires. A TCS score was defined as the ratio between F50 (clonal expansion) and ExV (chaos), using BLOSUM62-based TCRdist between CDR3 peptides within each V-J. Welch's t-statistics and random forest reduced fewer than 600 V-J features to roughly 13, which were used in a naive Bayes classifier (R e1071). TCRdb applied fastp at Q25 and MiXCR to the public reads, then kept only in-frame beta chains. Rows matching on CDR3 protein sequence are summarized as one entry with the most common DNA and genes. The V and J calls, along with clone size, are taken from TCRdb and not from the paper's own processing. For this sample the table gives about 280,000 distinct CDR3 sequences, of which about 25% were detected only once. The ten biggest clones cover approximately 30% of the sample.

The origin of this receptor is a man aged 35 to 55 with Graves' hyperthyroidism that later progressed to Graves' ophthalmopathy. The sequenced sample was blood.

The nucleotides are TGTGCCAGCAGCCTTGACGGATTAGCCAAAAACATTCAGTACTTC. Its protein reads: CASSLDGLAKNIQYF. The chain employs TRBV12-3 or TRBV12-4 and TRBJ2-4, with an unclear D gene assignment. Trimming removed 6 bases from V and 0 bases from J, leaving 12 bases between the germline ends. Counted from cysteine to phenylalanine, this CDR3 has 15 amino acids. The DNA shown is the 45-base CDR3, in frame from base 1.